These 32 T cell receptor beta chains were all obtained from the same sample, sequenced in a study of CD8+ T cells in alopecia areata. Stated treatment: oral pan-JAK inhibitor, 5-10 mg twice daily. RNA was extracted and reverse transcribed into cDNA as the sequencing template. The data were produced by immunoSEQ multiplex PCR, yet TCRdb's version contains in-frame clones alone and is incomplete. The sample includes tens of thousands of clones, around 70% of them seen just once. This specimen was CD8+ T cells sorted from blood, taken at approximately week 45, from a patient treated with tofacitinib. All receptors derive from a human donor with alopecia areata.

The V and J genes are TRBV4-1 and TRBJ2-5, with no clear D. Germline-derived CDR1 and CDR2 are MGHRA and YSYEKL. The CDR3 is 14 residues long. V lost 2 bases and J 1 base, leaving 8 bases between the germline ends. CDR3 loop: CASSQNRFQETQYF. CDR3 DNA sequence: TGCGCCAGCAGCCAAAATAGGTTCCAAGAGACCCAGTACTTC.

The chain employs TRBV6-5 and TRBJ2-7; TRBD1 agrees at 11 bases. The V gene's germline CDR1 is MNHEY and CDR2 SVGAGI. Trimming cost V 7 bases and J 4 bases; bases outside gene matches: 6. The CDR3 length is 14 residues. CDR3 in amino acids: CASTSGQGAYEQYF. CDR3 bases: TGTGCCAGCACTTCCGGACAGGGGGCGTACGAGCAGTACTTC.

Written as DNA, the CDR3 is TGTGCCAGCAGCAAAAAAGGACAGGGAGAAGGAGCTTTCTTT. Residues: CASSKKGQGEGAFF. This sequence joins TRBV21-1 and TRBJ1-1; the tabulated D call, TRBD1, remains unverified against the DNA. TRBV21-1 is a pseudogene locus. The CDR3 sequence is 14 residues long.

The rearrangement uses TRBV27 and TRBJ2-2; D gene ambiguous. The CDR3 runs to 14 residues. V was cut by 7 bases and J by 0 bases, with 9 bases left in between. Germline V CDR1 and CDR2: MNHEY, SMNVEV (reference sequence). This CDR3 reads CASKDRSNTGELFF. The DNA for the CDR3 is TGTGCCAGCAAGGACCGCTCGAACACCGGGGAGCTGTTTTTT.

The chain recombines TRBV13 with TRBJ2-1; D not resolved. This CDR3 spans 15 amino acids. Germline CDR1 reads PRHDT; CDR2 reads FYEKMQ (reference sequence). V was pared by 4 bases and J by 4 bases, with 14 bases between. The DNA of the CDR3 is TGTGCCAGCAGCTCACCGGAAGACTTATACAATGAGCAGTTCTTC. Translation gives CASSSPEDLYNEQFF.

This chain links TRBV23-1 with TRBJ1-1, with 9 bases that match TRBD1. TRBV23-1 is given ORF status, its function remaining uncertain. The CDR3 covers 15 residues. V lost 6 bases and J lost 1; bases outside the gene matches: 6. The CDR3 region has the DNA TGCGCCAGCAGCCGCTTGGGACAGGGGAACACTGAAGCTTTCTTT. Its protein is CASSRLGQGNTEAFF.

This clone has a handful of counts. V usage is TRBV27 and J usage is TRBJ1-4, with 7 bases fitting TRBD1. This CDR3 has 14 residues. From germline, CDR1 is MNHEY and CDR2 SMNVEV (reference sequence). The ends lost 4 bases at V and 8 bases at J; junction bases unmatched: 7. The CDR3: CASSWTGNKEKLFF. In nucleotides, the CDR3 is TGTGCCAGCAGTTGGACAGGCAATAAAGAAAAACTGTTTTTT.

The V call is TRBV13, the J call TRBJ2-3, with 7 bases matching TRBD2. The V gene's germline CDR1 is PRHDT and CDR2 FYEKMQ (reference sequence). Losses at the gene ends were 4 bases for V and 0 bases for J; bases not matched to a gene: 10. This CDR3 has 17 residues. In nucleotides, the CDR3 is TGTGCCAGCAGCTCCCTTTCTAGCGGAAATAGCACAGATACGCAGTATTTT. Translation gives CASSSLSSGNSTDTQYF. Combining the CDR3 with reference TRBV13 and TRBJ2-3 gives the whole variable domain AAGVIQSPRHLIKEKRETATLKCYPIPRHDTVYWYQQGPGQDPQFLISFYEKMQSDKGSIPDRFSAQQFSDYHSELNMSSLELGDSALYFCASSSLSSGNSTDTQYFGPGTRLTVL.

V gene TRBV12-5 combines with J gene TRBJ1-2; D might be TRBD1 (5 bases). This CDR3 has 13 amino acids. V lost 6 bases, J lost 0 bases, and 8 bases lay in between. Germline V CDR1 and CDR2: LGHNT, FRNRAP. In nucleotides, the CDR3 is TGTGCTAGTGGGCCGGGGGCTAACTATGGCTACACCTTC. Translation gives CASGPGANYGYTF.

As DNA, the CDR3 is TGCGCCAGCAGCCGGGACAGAATCCAATCCTACGAGCAGTACTTC. Encoded protein: CASSRDRIQSYEQYF. The chain joins TRBV4-1 to TRBJ2-7; 7 bases fit TRBD1. Per the germline V gene, CDR1 is MGHRA and CDR2 is YSYEKL. This CDR3 spans 15 amino acids. The ends lost 4 bases at V and 1 base at J; junction bases unmatched: 7.

The rearrangement joins TRBV19 to TRBJ1-1; D remains ambiguous. The V end was cut by 3 bases, the J end by 6 bases, with 14 bases between. CDR3 size: 14 residues. CDR1 and CDR2 (germline): LNHDA, SQIVND (reference sequence). The CDR3 protein is CASSMKWEGPEAFF. The CDR3 bases are TGTGCCAGTAGTATGAAGTGGGAGGGCCCTGAAGCTTTCTTT. Full variable domain (remainder filled in from reference TRBV19 and TRBJ1-1): DGGITQSPKYLFRKEGQNVTLSCEQNLNHDAMYWYRQDPGQGLRLIYYSQIVNDFQKGDIAEGYSVSREKKESFPLTVTSAQKNPTAFYLCASSMKWEGPEAFFGQGTRLTVV.

The gene calls are TRBV7-6 and TRBJ2-7; a weak D match, TRBD1 (5 bases). Trimming removed 3 bases at V and 0 bases at J, with 12 bases between. CDR3 length: 15 amino acids. Germline V gene data show CDR1 as SGHVS and CDR2 as FNYEAQ. The chain's CDR3 is CASSFDWGSSYEQYF. The CDR3 DNA reads as TGTGCCAGCAGCTTCGATTGGGGCAGCTCCTACGAGCAGTACTTC.

The chain is built from TRBV10-3 and TRBJ2-2, with 7 bases that match TRBD1. From germline, CDR1 is ENHRY and CDR2 SYGVKD. J was trimmed by 6 bases and V by 10 bases; bases with no gene match: 14. CDR3 length: 15 amino acids. For the CDR3, the DNA is TGTGCCACCCAGGCAGCTGACAGGGCGTCCGGGGAGCTGTTTTTT. Translated, it gives CATQAADRASGELFF.

The rearrangement links TRBV19 to TRBJ2-1; a possible D gene is TRBD2 (5 bases). The germline V and J ends were trimmed by 4 bases and 3 bases, with 19 bases remaining between them. The CDR3 totals 17 residues. In germline, CDR1 is LNHDA, CDR2 SQIVND (reference sequence). CDR3 protein: CASSNPWMEVGYNEQFF. CDR3 sequence (DNA): TGTGCCAGTAGTAATCCGTGGATGGAGGTAGGCTACAATGAGCAGTTCTTC.

The chain couples TRBV5-1 to TRBJ2-1, with TRBD1 matching over 7 bases. Germline CDR1 and CDR2: SGHRS and YFSETQ. V shed 3 bases, J shed 6 bases, and the junction held 3 bases outside the gene matches. CDR3 length: 13 residues. The CDR3 reads CASSSSGGNEQFF. DNA of the CDR3: TGCGCCAGCAGCTCCTCAGGGGGCAATGAGCAGTTCTTC.

The chain couples TRBV11-2 to TRBJ2-2, with D unresolved. V was cut by 1 base and J by 6 bases, with 3 bases left in between. The length of the CDR3 is 12 residues. Germline V gene lookup returns CDR1 SGHAT and CDR2 FQNNGV. DNA of the CDR3: TGTGCCAGCAGCTTAGTACCCGGGGAGCTGTTTTTT. Protein: CASSLVPGELFF.

The chain couples TRBV29-1 to TRBJ1-2; 8 nucleotides align to TRBD1. The V gene end was trimmed by 7 bases and the J gene end by 6 bases; junction bases not matched to a gene: 13. This CDR3 comprises 14 residues. Per germline, CDR1 SQVTM and CDR2 ANQGSEA. The CDR3 sequence: CSADPGQGLDGYTF. Written as DNA, the CDR3 is TGCAGCGCTGACCCCGGACAGGGTCTCGATGGCTACACCTTC.

The V gene is TRBV7-9, the J gene TRBJ1-2; D is uncertain. Deletions cut 0 bases from V and 6 bases from J, with 14 bases between. The CDR3 extends over 15 amino acids. CDR1 and CDR2 (germline): SEHNR, FQNEAQ (reference sequence). CDR3 nucleotides: TGTGCCAGCAGCTTAGCTGATGAGGGCTTTGATGGCTACACCTTC. As protein: CASSLADEGFDGYTF.

The chain links TRBV9 to TRBJ1-1; D perhaps matches TRBD1 (6 bases). Trimming pared 4 bases from V and 3 bases from J, leaving 16 bases between. This CDR3 comprises 15 residues. The germline gives CDR1 SGDLS, CDR2 YYNGEE. CDR3 protein: CASSSGEGMYTEAFF. CDR3 DNA: TGTGCCAGCAGCTCAGGGGAGGGGATGTACACTGAAGCTTTCTTT.

The V and J genes are TRBV4-3 and TRBJ2-7, with 10 bases aligning to TRBD1. This CDR3 region has 13 residues. The junction had 5 bases not matched to a gene; V was cut back by 11 bases and J by 1 base. Germline loops: CDR1 LGHNA, CDR2 YSLEER. CDR3: CAAGDRGSYEQYF. In DNA form, the CDR3 reads TGCGCCGCCGGGGACAGGGGATCCTACGAGCAGTACTTC.

The J gene is TRBJ2-7, the V gene TRBV9, with a possible D match to TRBD1 (6 bases). The ends were cut back, 0 bases at V and 3 bases at J, with 10 bases in the middle. This CDR3 has 14 residues. Germline loops: CDR1 SGDLS, CDR2 YYNGEE. In DNA, the CDR3 is TGTGCCAGCAGCGTAGGGGTAGGGGGCTACGAGCAGTACTTC. As protein: CASSVGVGGYEQYF.

CDR3 residues: CASSLDREGEQYF. DNA of the CDR3: TGTGCCAGCAGCTTAGACAGGGAGGGCGAGCAGTACTTC. The chain couples TRBV13 to TRBJ2-7, with D tentatively TRBD2 (7 bases). CDR3 length: 13 amino acids. V was trimmed by 1 base and J by 6 bases, leaving 10 bases between them. Germline V gene sequence: CDR1 PRHDT, CDR2 FYEKMQ (reference sequence).

The chain links TRBV10-2 to TRBJ1-2, with 8 nucleotides matching TRBD1. The CDR3 contains 16 residues. J lost 2 bases, V lost 0 bases, and 5 bases had no gene match. Germline CDR1 is WSHSY and CDR2 is SAAADI. CDR3 nucleotides: TGCGCCAGCAGTGAGTCGCTCCCAGGGGGCAACTATGGCTACACCTTC. Protein: CASSESLPGGNYGYTF.

This clone showed up just a few times. This chain joins TRBV14 and TRBJ2-1; maybe TRBD2 (6 bases). Per germline, CDR1 SGHDN and CDR2 FVKESK. Trimming took off 0 bases at V and 0 bases at J, with 12 bases between the two ends. The CDR3 has 17 amino acids. The CDR3 DNA reads TGTGCCAGCAGCCAAGAAGCGGAGGGGAGCTCCTACAATGAGCAGTTCTTC. Amino acids: CASSQEAEGSSYNEQFF. The variable domain in full, completed from reference TRBV14 and TRBJ2-1, reads EAGVTQFPSHSVIEKGQTVTLRCDPISGHDNLYWYRRVMGKEIKFLLHFVKESKQDESGMPNNRFLAERTGGTYSTLKVQPAELEDSGVYFCASSQEAEGSSYNEQFFGPGTRLTVL.

The CDR3, as DNA: TGTGCCAGCAGCTTAGGGGCAGGGTCCAATGAGCAGTTCTTC. Residues: CASSLGAGSNEQFF. The chain recombines TRBV13 with TRBJ2-1, with D perhaps TRBD1 (5 bases). Germline CDR1 reads PRHDT; CDR2 reads FYEKMQ (reference sequence). The CDR3 covers 14 residues. Deletions cut 0 bases from V and 6 bases from J, with 9 bases between.

This chain connects TRBV11-2 to TRBJ2-5; D not resolved. The V gene's germline CDR1 is SGHAT and CDR2 FQNNGV. The V end was cut by 5 bases, the J end by 4 bases, with 20 bases between. CDR3 size: 16 residues. The CDR3 coding sequence is TGTGCCAGCAGCCCCGGTTTTGGTCGGAATGGAGAGACCCAGTACTTC. Its protein is CASSPGFGRNGETQYF.

The CDR3 loop is CASSVGTRGEQYF. The DNA for the CDR3 is TGTGCCAGCAGCGTCGGGACTCGTGGTGAGCAGTACTTC. V gene TRBV9 combines with J gene TRBJ2-7; D is perhaps TRBD2 (6 bases). The germline V gene has CDR1 SGDLS and CDR2 YYNGEE. The CDR3 loop spans 13 amino acids. The V end lost 2 bases, the J end lost 7 bases, and 13 bases lay between the germline ends.

The chain carries TRBV11-3 and TRBJ2-3; no definite D call. Germline CDR1 SGHNT, CDR2 YENEEA. This CDR3 is 14 amino acids long. V was pared by 3 bases and J by 2 bases, with 9 bases between. In DNA, the CDR3 is TGTGCCAGCAGCTTGGATACTACCACAGATACGCAGTATTTT. Translation: CASSLDTTTDTQYF.

This chain joins TRBV19 and TRBJ2-7; D gene ambiguous. The ends were cut back, 10 bases at V and 1 base at J, with 8 bases in the middle. The CDR3 runs to 11 residues. Germline lookup yields CDR1 LNHDA and CDR2 SQIVND (reference sequence). The chain's CDR3 is CATKESYEQYF. DNA for the CDR3: TGTGCCACCAAGGAGTCCTACGAGCAGTACTTC.

The genes are TRBV5-5 and TRBJ2-2, with D perhaps TRBD1 (5 bases). Germline values: CDR1 SGHKS, CDR2 YYEKEE (reference sequence). The CDR3 length is 17 residues. With 2 bases removed from V and 1 base from J, the gap between germline ends came to 15 bases. CDR3: CASSFPSTGVNTGELFF. In nucleotides, the CDR3 is TGTGCCAGCAGCTTTCCTAGTACAGGCGTGAACACCGGGGAGCTGTTTTTT.

The gene calls are TRBV6-5 and TRBJ2-6; D is unresolved. V dropped 8 bases and J dropped 0 bases, with 8 bases sitting between them. Germline-derived CDR1 and CDR2 are MNHEY and SVGAGI. This CDR3 has 14 residues. DNA of the CDR3: TGTGCCAGCGGAAAAAGCTCTGGGGCCAACGTCCTGACTTTC. Protein product: CASGKSSGANVLTF.

The chain recombines TRBV11-2 with TRBJ2-3, with 9 bases matching TRBD1. Germline CDR1 is SGHAT and CDR2 is FQNNGV. V lost 4 bases to trimming and J lost 5 bases; unmatched junction nucleotides: 10. The CDR3 has 16 residues. DNA for the CDR3: TGTGCCAGCAGCTCCCGGGACAGGGCTTTTCAAGATACGCAGTATTTT. This translates into CASSSRDRAFQDTQYF.